The rows below give T cell receptor beta chains drawn from one sample of a study of cytomegalovirus exposure and HLA in healthy donors. Profiling relied on immunoSEQ multiplex PCR, and the TCRdb table lists in-frame clones only, not all of them. The data show more than 85,000 clones, with 65% to 85% seen just once and around 5.3% held by the top ten. The sequenced material came from PBMCs. These receptors all come from a male donor in good health and CMV-seronegative. CDR3s include the opening cysteine and the closing phenylalanine or tryptophan. A D gene is named only where the DNA matches it firmly. Not every row has a clone size; where given, it reads once, few, many or a size class.

TRBJ2-7 . few TRBV5-4 TGTGCCAGCAGCTTAAGCGGGACACCCTACGAGCAGTACTTC CASSLSGTPYEQYF
TRBJ2-1 TRBD1 . TRBV6-1 TGTGCCAGCACCTTGACAGGGACGGGTAATGAGCAGTTCTTC CASTLTGTGNEQFF
TRBJ1-5 TRBD1 . TRBV27 TGTGCCAGCAGTTGGACAGGGGGAAGCAATCAGCCCCAGCATTTT CASSWTGGSNQPQHF
TRBJ2-3 TRBD2 few TRBV4-2 TGTGCCAGCAGCCAAGACCCTAGCGGGAGCACAGATACGCAGTATTTT CASSQDPSGSTDTQYF
TRBJ2-3 TRBD2 . TRBV28 TGTGCCAGCACCGCTAGCGGGAGAGGCACAGATACGCAGTATTTT CASTASGRGTDTQYF
TRBJ2-3 TRBD1 few TRBV4-3 TGCGCCAGCAGCCAGGCAGGGGGCGCGGTATTAGATACGCAGTATTTT CASSQAGGAVLDTQYF
TRBJ1-3 TRBD1 . TRBV18 TGTGCCAGCTCACCTCTGGACAGGGCTCGCTCTGGAAACACCATATATTTT CASSPLDRARSGNTIYF
TRBJ1-1 . . TRBV7-9 TGTGCCAGCAGCTTAGGCGGAGGAACTGAAGCTTTCTTT CASSLGGGTEAFF
TRBJ2-1 . few TRBV27 TGTGCCAGCAGTTTACTAGCGACCAATGAGCAGTTCTTC CASSLLATNEQFF
TRBJ1-5 . . TRBV9 TGTGCCAGCAGCGTAGTCCCGAATCAGCCCCAGCATTTT CASSVVPNQPQHF
TRBJ2-7 . . TRBV14 TGTGCCAGCAGCCAAGGGTTTTCGGGGTACGAGCAGTACTTC CASSQGFSGYEQYF
TRBJ2-7 TRBD1 . TRBV9 TGTGCCAGCAGAGGGGCCAGGGGGATCTCCTACGAGCAGTACTTC CASRGARGISYEQYF
TRBJ1-2 . . TRBV5-6 TGTGCCAGCAGCCGATATAAAGACAGGTACTACTATGGCTACACCTTC CASSRYKDRYYYGYTF
TRBJ2-1 TRBD2 . TRBV4-1 TGCGCCAGCAGCCAAGATTTGCTAGCGGGCTACAATGAGCAGTTCTTC CASSQDLLAGYNEQFF
TRBJ2-7 . . TRBV4-3 TGCGCCAGCAGCCAAGACCACGGGAGACACACCTACGAGCAGTACTTC CASSQDHGRHTYEQYF
TRBJ1-2 . . TRBV4-1 TGCGCCAGCAGCCGGATAGAGGGTTTGGGGGGCTACACCTTC CASSRIEGLGGYTF
TRBJ2-2 . . TRBV7-9 TGTGCCAGCAGCTTAAATCGGGGGGCGCGAATCACCGGGGAGCTGTTTTTT CASSLNRGARITGELFF
TRBJ2-2 TRBD2 . TRBV5-4 TGTGCCAGCAGCTTGGCGAGCGGGACGAACACCGGGGAGCTGTTTTTT CASSLASGTNTGELFF
TRBJ2-3 TRBD2 . TRBV7-9 TGTGCCAGCAGCTTGGGACTAGCGGGCCCCCGGGATACGCAGTATTTT CASSLGLAGPRDTQYF
TRBJ2-1 TRBD2 . TRBV18 TGTGCCAGCTCACGTACTAGCGGGACGAACAATGAGCAGTTCTTC CASSRTSGTNNEQFF
TRBJ2-6 . . TRBV5-1 TGCGCCAGCAGCTTGGCCAACTCTGGGGCCAACGTCCTGACTTTC CASSLANSGANVLTF
TRBJ2-7 . . TRBV14 TGTGCCAGCAGCCAGGGACTCCCCCCCTACGAGCAGTACTTC CASSQGLPPYEQYF